This TCR beta chain was found in a study of spatial heterogeneity in lung cancer. Study details: Matched bulk RNA-seq provided a T cell module score, and TCR transcript counts in tumor regions correlated strongly with it. Study-wide points: The counts of expanded TCRs, ubiquitous and regional, tracked ubiquitous and regional nonsynonymous mutations, respectively. Counts of expanded alpha and beta TCRs within tumors tracked the tumor nonsynonymous mutation count.

Specified time point: sample taken at primary tumor resection. The cohort: some 70 early-stage, untreated non-small cell lung cancer patients. Researchers sequenced whole RNA taken from tumor, nontumor lung or frozen PBMC without sorting. Via MiXCR, TCRdb re-called the 5' RACE reads, giving one row per CDR3 protein. The sample carries around 21,000 distinct CDR3 sequences, approximately 3% recorded once. Germline CDR1 and CDR2: SEHNR and FQNEAQ (reference sequence). Trimming took 7 bases from V and 8 from J, leaving 11 bases between them. The CDR3 totals 12 residues. At least ten counts were recorded for this clonotype. Its antigen remains unidentified.

The rearrangement joins TRBV7-9 to TRBJ1-4; D remains ambiguous. This receptor was identified in a male donor with early-stage non-small cell lung cancer. The sequenced sample was lung tumor tissue, obtained at surgery. In nucleotides, the CDR3 is TGTGCCAGCACCACAGCGGGAGAAAAACTGTTTTTT. Encoded protein: CASTTAGEKLFF. The full variable domain, with the rest looked up from reference TRBV7-9 and TRBJ1-4, is DTGVSQNPRHKITKRGQNVTFRCDPISEHNRLYWYRQTLGQGPEFLTYFQNEAQLEKSRLLSDRFSAERPKGSFSTLEIQRTEQGDSAMYLCASTTAGEKLFFGSGTQLSVL.